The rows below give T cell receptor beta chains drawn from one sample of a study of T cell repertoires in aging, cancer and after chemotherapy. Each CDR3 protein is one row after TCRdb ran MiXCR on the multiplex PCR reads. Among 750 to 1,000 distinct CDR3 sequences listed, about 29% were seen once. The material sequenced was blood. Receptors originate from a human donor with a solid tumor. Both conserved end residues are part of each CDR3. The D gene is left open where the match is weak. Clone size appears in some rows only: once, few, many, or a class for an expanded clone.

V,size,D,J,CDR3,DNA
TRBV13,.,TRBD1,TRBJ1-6,CASRPYRGHNSPLHF,TGTGCCAGCAGGCCCTACAGGGGGCACAATTCACCCCTCCACTTT
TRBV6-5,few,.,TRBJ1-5,CASSRGNNQPQHF,TGTGCCAGCAGTCGGGGGAACAATCAGCCCCAGCATTTT
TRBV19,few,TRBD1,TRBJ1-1,CAIAGGEANTEAFF,TGTGCCATCGCAGGGGGAGAGGCGAACACTGAAGCTTTCTTT
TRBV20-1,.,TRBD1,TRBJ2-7,CSATGTGNTYEQYF,TGCAGTGCCACCGGGACAGGTAACACCTACGAGCAGTACTTC
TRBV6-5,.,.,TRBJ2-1,CASSYFGYNEQFF,TGTGCCAGCAGTTACTTTGGGTACAATGAGCAGTTCTTC
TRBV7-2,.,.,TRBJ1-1,CASSLTGDTEAFF,TGTGCCAGCAGCCTAACGGGGGACACTGAAGCTTTCTTT
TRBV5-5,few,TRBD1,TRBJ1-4,CASSSLDRVEKLFF,TGTGCCAGCAGCTCTCTGGACAGGGTAGAAAAACTGTTTTTT
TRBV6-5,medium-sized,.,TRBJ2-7,CASRDDAYEQYF,TGTGCCAGCAGAGACGATGCCTACGAGCAGTACTTC
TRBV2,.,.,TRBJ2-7,CASQQGTSYEQYF,TGTGCCAGCCAGCAGGGGACTTCCTACGAGCAGTACTTC
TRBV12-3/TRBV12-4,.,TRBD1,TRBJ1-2,CASSLTGNGYTF,TGTGCCAGCAGCCTGACAGGGAATGGCTACACCTTC
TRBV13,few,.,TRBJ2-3,CASSLAPGKADTQYF,TGTGCCAGCAGCTTAGCACCAGGGAAGGCAGATACGCAGTATTTT
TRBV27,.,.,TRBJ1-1,CASSDGMNTEAFF,TGTGCCAGCAGTGACGGAATGAACACTGAAGCTTTCTTT
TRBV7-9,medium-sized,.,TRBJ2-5,CASSLLGQSETQYF,TGTGCCAGCAGCTTACTCGGCCAGTCGGAGACCCAGTACTTC
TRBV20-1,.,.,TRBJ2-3,CSARDVQRSTDTQYF,TGCAGTGCTAGAGATGTCCAGCGGAGCACAGATACGCAGTATTTT
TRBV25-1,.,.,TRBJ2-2,CASKGRVNTGELFF,TGTGCCAGCAAAGGGCGGGTGAACACCGGGGAGCTGTTTTTT
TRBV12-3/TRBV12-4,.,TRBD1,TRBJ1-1,CASSPYQTGSAEAFF,TGTGCCAGCAGTCCATACCAGACAGGGAGCGCTGAAGCTTTCTTT
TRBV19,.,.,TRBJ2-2,CASSIERRAGELFF,TGTGCCAGTAGTATAGAGCGGCGGGCCGGGGAGCTGTTTTTT
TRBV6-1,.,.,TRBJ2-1,CASSDQGGSYNEQFF,TGTGCCAGCAGTGACCAGGGTGGCTCCTACAATGAGCAGTTCTTC
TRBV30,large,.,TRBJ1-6,CAWSTDGSPLHF,TGTGCCTGGAGTACCGATGGGTCACCCCTCCACTTT
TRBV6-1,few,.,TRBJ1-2,CASSEVAGGYGYTF,TGTGCCAGCAGTGAAGTCGCCGGGGGGTATGGCTACACCTTC
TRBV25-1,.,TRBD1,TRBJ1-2,CASSEWDRWGYTF,TGTGCCAGCAGTGAATGGGACAGGTGGGGCTACACCTTC
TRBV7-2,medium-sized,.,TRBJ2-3,CASSLAASDTDTQYF,TGTGCCAGCAGCTTAGCGGCCAGTGACACAGATACGCAGTATTTT
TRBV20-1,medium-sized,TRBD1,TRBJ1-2,CSARTGASGYTF,TGCAGTGCCCGGACAGGGGCGAGTGGCTACACCTTC
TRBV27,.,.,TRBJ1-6,CASTEGFYNSPLHF,TGTGCCAGCACTGAAGGGTTTTATAATTCACCCCTCCACTTT
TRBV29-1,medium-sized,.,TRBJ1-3,CSVGHSGSGNTIYF,TGCAGCGTTGGTCATTCGGGTTCTGGAAACACCATATATTTT
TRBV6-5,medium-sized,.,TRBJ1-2,CASSYSVSLPNYGYTF,TGTGCCAGCAGTTACTCGGTCAGCTTGCCAAACTATGGCTACACCTTC
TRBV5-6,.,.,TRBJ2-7,CASSIERFGSYEQYF,TGTGCCAGTAGTATAGAAAGGTTTGGCTCCTACGAGCAGTACTTC
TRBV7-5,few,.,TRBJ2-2,CISVPEASGLAEDTGELFF,.
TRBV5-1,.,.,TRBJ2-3,CASSLGPRGTDTQYF,TGCGCCAGCAGCTTGGGACCGAGAGGCACAGATACGCAGTATTTT
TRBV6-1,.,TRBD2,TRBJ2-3,CASRGVYGRAFTDTQYF,TGTGCCAGCAGAGGGGTATACGGGAGGGCCTTCACAGATACGCAGTATTTT
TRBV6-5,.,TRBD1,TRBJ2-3,CASSDGTGADTQYF,TGTGCCAGCAGTGACGGGACAGGGGCAGATACGCAGTATTTT
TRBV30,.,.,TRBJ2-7,CAWSVKPDSYEQYF,TGTGCCTGGAGTGTAAAACCTGATTCCTACGAGCAGTACTTC
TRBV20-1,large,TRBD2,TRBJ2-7,CSARALGGRTYEQYF,TGCAGTGCTAGAGCTTTGGGCGGGAGAACCTACGAGCAGTACTTC
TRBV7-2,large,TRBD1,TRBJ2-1,CASSLGTGPYNEQFF,TGTGCCAGCAGCTTAGGGACAGGACCCTACAATGAGCAGTTCTTC
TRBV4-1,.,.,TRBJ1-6,CASSQSGFMESPLHF,TGCGCCAGCAGCCAAAGTGGGTTCATGGAGTCACCCCTCCACTTT
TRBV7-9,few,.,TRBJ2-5,CASSLVTGTETQYF,TGTGCCAGCAGCTTAGTAACGGGGACGGAGACCCAGTACTTC
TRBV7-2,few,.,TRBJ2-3,CASSYQSPTTQYF,TGTGCCAGCAGTTACCAAAGTCCTACCACGCAGTATTTT
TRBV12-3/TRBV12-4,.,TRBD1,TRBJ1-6,CASSGAGGNSPLHF,TGTGCCAGCAGCGGGGCAGGGGGGAATTCACCCCTCCACTTT
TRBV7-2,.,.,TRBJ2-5,CASSQQPQASQYF,TGTGCCAGCAGCCAACAACCCCAAGCCTCCCAGTACTTC
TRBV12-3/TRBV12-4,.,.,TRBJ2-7,CASSPGDKSYEQYF,TGTGCCAGCAGTCCCGGGGACAAATCCTACGAGCAGTACTTC
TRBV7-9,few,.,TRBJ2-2,CASSLSLRDTGELFF,TGTGCCAGCAGCTTATCCCTAAGGGACACCGGGGAGCTGTTTTTT
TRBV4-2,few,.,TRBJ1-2,CASSQDGNQNYGYTF,TGTGCCAGCAGCCAAGATGGGAACCAAAACTATGGCTACACCTTC
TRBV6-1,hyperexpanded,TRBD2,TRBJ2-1,CASRMTSGDYNEQFF,TGTGCCAGCAGAATGACTAGCGGAGACTACAATGAGCAGTTCTTC
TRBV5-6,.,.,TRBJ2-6,CASSLALAGANVLTF,TGTGCCAGCAGCTTGGCGCTTGCTGGGGCCAACGTCCTGACTTTC
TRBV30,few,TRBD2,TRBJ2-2,CAWRGGLAGGGTGELFF,TGTGCCTGGAGAGGGGGACTAGCGGGAGGTGGAACCGGGGAGCTGTTTTTT
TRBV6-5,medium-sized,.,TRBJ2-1,CASRWGGYNEQFF,TGTGCCAGCAGATGGGGAGGCTACAATGAGCAGTTCTTC
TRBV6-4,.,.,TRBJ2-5,CASSGLSGTSREGWQETQYF,TGTGCCAGCAGTGGTCTGTCAGGAACTAGCAGAGAGGGTTGGCAAGAGACCCAGTACTTC
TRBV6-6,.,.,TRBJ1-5,CASSYSLGGFQPQHF,TGTGCCAGCAGTTACTCCCTAGGGGGATTTCAGCCCCAGCATTTT
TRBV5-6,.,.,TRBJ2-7,CASSPRDGLGVEQYF,TGTGCCAGCAGCCCGAGGGACGGCCTAGGAGTGGAGCAGTACTTC
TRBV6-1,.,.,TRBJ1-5,CASRQVGRAQHF,TGTGCCAGCCGACAGGTCGGGAGGGCCCAGCATTTT
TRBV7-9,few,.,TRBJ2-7,CASSLGRENYEQYF,TGTGCCAGCAGCTTAGGCCGGGAGAACTACGAGCAGTACTTC
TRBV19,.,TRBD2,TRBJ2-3,CASSIVNGRDTQYF,TGTGCCAGTAGTATCGTCAACGGGAGGGATACGCAGTATTTT
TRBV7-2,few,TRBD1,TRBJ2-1,CASSSRTGNTGDEQFF,TGTGCCAGCAGCTCGCGGACAGGGAATACTGGCGATGAGCAGTTCTTC
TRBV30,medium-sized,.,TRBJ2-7,CAWSVPPRGLTPYEQYF,TGTGCCTGGAGTGTACCCCCTCGGGGCCTAACCCCCTACGAGCAGTACTTC
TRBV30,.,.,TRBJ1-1,CAWNTLIRQVNTEAFF,TGTGCCTGGAACACCTTAATCAGACAGGTCAACACTGAAGCTTTCTTT
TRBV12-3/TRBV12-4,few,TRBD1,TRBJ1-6,CASSDSGTGVLNSPLHF,TGTGCCAGCAGTGACTCCGGGACAGGGGTCCTCAATTCACCCCTCCACTTT
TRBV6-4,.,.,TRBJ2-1,CASSEGGPSNEQFF,TGTGCCAGCAGTGAGGGGGGCCCGTCAAATGAGCAGTTCTTC
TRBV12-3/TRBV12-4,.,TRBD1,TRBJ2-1,CASTPRQGYNEQFF,TGTGCCAGCACTCCGAGACAGGGTTACAATGAGCAGTTCTTC